Listed below are T cell receptor beta chains from one sample, sequenced in a study of T cells after yellow fever vaccination. From the 5' RACE reads, TCRdb called clonotypes with MiXCR, one entry per CDR3 protein. Among fewer than 450,000 distinct CDR3 sequences listed, around a tenth were seen once. The sequences come from PBMCs, collected on the day of the first yellow fever vaccination. These receptors were obtained from a man aged 18 to 30 who received the YFV17D yellow fever vaccine. Each CDR3 is given with its conserved first and last residue. The D gene is left open where the match is weak. Part of the rows lack a size; the others show once, few, many or a class for expanded clones.

TRBD1	TRBV12-3/TRBV12-4	few	TRBJ1-5	TGTGCCAGCAGGGGGACAGGGCCCCAGCCCCAGCATTTT	CASRGTGPQPQHF
NA	TRBV7-2	NA	TRBJ2-1	TGTGCCAGCGGATGGAGACTAGATCCCTACAATGGGCAGTTCTTC	CASGWRLDPYNGQFF
TRBD2	TRBV12-3/TRBV12-4	NA	TRBJ2-3	TGTGCCAGCAGTTCGCCGACGACTAGCGGGGGGAGCACAGATACGCAGTATTTT	CASSSPTTSGGSTDTQYF
NA	TRBV7-2	NA	TRBJ1-2	TGTGCCAGCAGCTTAGGAGCGGATTCAGGTGGCTACACCTTC	CASSLGADSGGYTF
NA	TRBV4-2	NA	TRBJ1-5	TGTGCCAGCAGCCAAGCGGGGGGAGGGAATCAGCCCCAGCATTTT	CASSQAGGGNQPQHF
TRBD2	TRBV28	NA	TRBJ2-2	TGTGCCAGCAGCCTAGGGCGCGGGGGGGCTGCGGTCGGCGGGGAGCTGTTTTTT	CASSLGRGGAAVGGELFF
NA	TRBV3-1	few	TRBJ2-1	TGTGCCAGCAGTCCATATCCCCGGGGAGAGCAGTTCTTC	CASSPYPRGEQFF
NA	TRBV27	NA	TRBJ1-6	TGTGCCAGCAGTTTTTCCCGCAGTGGTAGTTCACCCCTCCACTTT	CASSFSRSGSSPLHF
NA	TRBV18	few	TRBJ1-4	TGTGCCAGCTCACCATTCTCAGGGAAGGAAGAAAAACTGTTTTTT	CASSPFSGKEEKLFF
TRBD1	TRBV15	NA	TRBJ1-5	TGTGCCACCAGCAGCAGGGGACAGGGAGCCCATGGGCCCCAGCATTTT	CATSSRGQGAHGPQHF
NA	TRBV20-1	many	TRBJ1-1	TGCAGTGCCAAATCTGGACACAGGAACACTGAAGCTTTCTTT	CSAKSGHRNTEAFF
TRBD2	TRBV10-2	many	TRBJ2-3	TGCGCCAGCAGTGACCTGGGACTAGCGGGGCCTAGCACAGATACGCAGTATTTT	CASSDLGLAGPSTDTQYF
TRBD1	TRBV7-9	NA	TRBJ1-2	TGTGCCAGCAGCTTAGTGTTTGGGACAGACTATGGCTACACCTTC	CASSLVFGTDYGYTF
NA	TRBV7-9	few	TRBJ2-3	TGTGCCAGCAGCCCAGATACGCAGTATTTT	CASSPDTQYF
TRBD2	TRBV7-9	few	TRBJ2-7	TGTGCCAGCAGACTTCATGGGGAGGGCGTTAACGAGCAGTACTTC	CASRLHGEGVNEQYF
NA	TRBV3-1	few	TRBJ2-5	TGTGCCAGCAGCCCCCGCTCCGGCGAAGAGACCCAGTACTTC	CASSPRSGEETQYF
NA	TRBV20-1	NA	TRBJ2-1	TGCAGTGCTAGAAAGCCAGGGCCCTACAATGAGCAGTTCTTC	CSARKPGPYNEQFF
NA	TRBV25-1	NA	TRBJ1-3	TGTGCCAGCAGTGGTCGGTACACCATATATTTT	CASSGRYTIYF
TRBD1	TRBV4-1	few	TRBJ2-7	TGCGCCAGCAGCCAAGCCAGGGGGAACGACGAGCAGTACTTC	CASSQARGNDEQYF
TRBD2	TRBV5-4	NA	TRBJ2-1	TGTGCCAGCAGCTTACGGGGGGGCGGCGAGCAGTTCTTC	CASSLRGGGEQFF
TRBD1	TRBV11-1	few	TRBJ1-1	TGTGCCAGCAGCTCCAATAGGGGACAGGGGGCTGTCGGGGGCACTGAAGCTTTCTTT	CASSSNRGQGAVGGTEAFF
NA	TRBV11-3	few	TRBJ2-3	TGTGCCAGCAGCTTAGAGGAGTTTTCCACGCAGTATTTT	CASSLEEFSTQYF
NA	TRBV29-1	NA	TRBJ1-1	TGCAGCGTTCGGACAGTTGAAGCTTTCTTT	CSVRTVEAFF
NA	TRBV24-1	few	TRBJ2-2	TGTGCCACCAGTGATTTGCAGACCGGGGAGCTGTTTTTT	CATSDLQTGELFF
NA	TRBV6-4	many	TRBJ2-2	TGTGCCAGCAGTGACGGGACAAACACCGGGGAGCTGTTTTTT	CASSDGTNTGELFF
NA	TRBV4-1	NA	TRBJ2-1	TGCGCCAGCAGCCACAGGACGTACAATGAGCAGTTCTTC	CASSHRTYNEQFF
NA	TRBV12-3/TRBV12-4	NA	TRBJ1-4	TGTGCCAGCAGTTCGGGGAGCACTAATGAAAAACTGTTTTTT	CASSSGSTNEKLFF
NA	TRBV3-1	NA	TRBJ2-7	TGTGCCAGCAGCCAAGACACAGGGTACGAGCAGTACTTC	CASSQDTGYEQYF
NA	TRBV13	few	TRBJ2-3	TGTGCCAGCAGCCCCCCCACGAGCTATGCTGCAGATACGCAGTATTTT	CASSPPTSYAADTQYF
NA	TRBV18	many	TRBJ2-3	TGTGCCAGCTCACCTCCTCCCATGGCAGATACGCAGTATTTT	CASSPPPMADTQYF
TRBD2	TRBV19	few	TRBJ2-1	TGTGCCAGTAGTATATGGGGGGGGACCACCAATGAGCAGTTCTTC	CASSIWGGTTNEQFF
NA	TRBV6-2/TRBV6-3	few	TRBJ2-3	TGTGCCAGCAGTTACTCGCCATACGGGGACGGTGGCACAGATACGCAGTATTTT	CASSYSPYGDGGTDTQYF
NA	TRBV6-5	few	TRBJ1-2	TGTGCCAGCAGTTACTCCCCGGGGAGCTATGGCTACACCTTC	CASSYSPGSYGYTF
NA	TRBV27	NA	TRBJ2-3	TGTGCCAGCAGCCGCGGGACTTTCGGCACAGATACGCAGTATTTT	CASSRGTFGTDTQYF
NA	TRBV20-1	many	TRBJ2-3	TGCAGTGCTACCGGGACCCCAGGGGATACGCAGTATTTT	CSATGTPGDTQYF
TRBD1	TRBV5-6	NA	TRBJ1-1	TGTGCCAGCAGGTCCCGGGACAGCACCTTAGAAGCTTTCTTT	CASRSRDSTLEAFF
NA	TRBV5-1	many	TRBJ1-1	TGCGCCAGCAGCGCAGGGACCATGAACACTGAAGCTTTCTTT	CASSAGTMNTEAFF
NA	TRBV4-1	many	TRBJ2-3	TGCGCCAGCAGCCTCCTGGGGACCGCAGATACGCAGTATTTT	CASSLLGTADTQYF
NA	TRBV6-2/TRBV6-3	few	TRBJ1-5	TGTGCCAGCAGTTACCGGGCAAGTAGACGGAACCAGCCCCAGCATTTT	CASSYRASRRNQPQHF
TRBD1	TRBV4-1	few	TRBJ1-1	TGCACCAGCAGGGACAGGGGTGTTTCGAACACTGAAGCTTTCTTT	CTSRDRGVSNTEAFF
NA	TRBV6-5	NA	TRBJ2-5	TGTGCCAGCAGTTATTTAAGAGGAGAGACCCAGTACTTC	CASSYLRGETQYF
TRBD1	TRBV7-8	NA	TRBJ1-6	TGTGCCAGCAGACGGACAGGGTACGAGAGTCCCCTCCACTTT	CASRRTGYESPLHF
TRBD2	TRBV12-3/TRBV12-4	few	TRBJ2-5	TGTGCCAGCAGTTTTGATAGGCGGGGGGAACGGGAGACCCAGTACTTC	CASSFDRRGERETQYF
NA	TRBV4-2	few	TRBJ1-2	TGTGCCAGCAGCCAAGACACCCTCCCGGGCAACTATGGCTACACCTTC	CASSQDTLPGNYGYTF
NA	TRBV4-3	few	TRBJ2-3	TGCGCCAGCAGCCCCGAAAATATACTAGTGGGCACAGATACGCAGTATTTT	CASSPENILVGTDTQYF
TRBD2	TRBV7-9	NA	TRBJ2-3	TGTGCCAGCAGCTCTTCGGGGGGACTATACGATACGCAGTATTTT	CASSSSGGLYDTQYF
NA	TRBV11-2	NA	TRBJ1-1	TGTGCCAGCAGCTTAAAAAAAGACAGGATGAACACTGAAGCTTTCTTT	CASSLKKDRMNTEAFF
NA	TRBV5-4	NA	TRBJ1-2	TGTGCCAGCAGCTTGGAGCAAGTGGGAGATGGCTACACCTTC	CASSLEQVGDGYTF
TRBD2	TRBV5-1	many	TRBJ2-1	TGCGCCAGCAGGGGTGGGACTAGCCTCGTCAATGAGCAGTTCTTC	CASRGGTSLVNEQFF
TRBD1	TRBV20-1	NA	TRBJ2-3	TGCAGTGCTAGAGGGGGGGCGACAGGGGAAGATACGCAGTATTTT	CSARGGATGEDTQYF
NA	TRBV29-1	few	TRBJ2-7	TGCAGCGTTGAAGGTTCGGAGGGGGGCGAGCAGTACTTC	CSVEGSEGGEQYF
TRBD1	TRBV29-1	few	TRBJ1-3	TGCAGCGCCGGACAGGCCTCTGGAAACACCATATATTTT	CSAGQASGNTIYF
NA	TRBV25-1	few	TRBJ1-1	TGTGCCAGCAGTGAATATGGGGGAGGTAACACTGAAGCTTTCTTT	CASSEYGGGNTEAFF